Listed here are 8 T cell receptor beta chains from one sample, sequenced in a study of CD8 T cells in Susac syndrome. Reverse transcription used roughly 0.5 to 1 ug RNA and random hexamers. TCRdb reprocessed the immunoSEQ multiplex PCR reads via MiXCR and lists one record per CDR3 protein. The table records roughly 400,000 distinct CDR3 sequences, around 85% of them present only once. The sample comprised CD8+ T cells from PBMCs. These receptors were taken from a human donor with multiple sclerosis.

The V and J genes are TRBV6-5 and TRBJ2-3; 8 bases agree with TRBD1. The J segment lost 2 bases and the V segment lost 7 bases, leaving 8 bases of the junction unmatched. The germline V gene has CDR1 MNHEY and CDR2 SVGAGI. This CDR3 has 15 residues. Here the CDR3 DNA reads TGTGCCAGCACCCTACAGGGGGAGGACACAGATACGCAGTATTTT. This sequence encodes CASTLQGEDTDTQYF.

This chain connects TRBV4-1 to TRBJ1-5; TRBD1 might be the D (5 bases). The V end lost 8 bases, the J end lost 4 bases, and 12 bases lay between the germline ends. This CDR3 comprises 13 residues. Germline CDR1 and CDR2: MGHRA and YSYEKL. In nucleotides, the CDR3 is TGCGCCAGCGCGGTGGGGGGAAATCAGCCCCAGCATTTT. This gives the protein CASAVGGNQPQHF.

The chain recombines TRBV18 with TRBJ2-5; D remains ambiguous. Trimming stripped 0 bases from V and 1 base from J, with 3 bases between. The CDR3 has 13 amino acids. The germline gives CDR1 KGHSH, CDR2 LQKENI. The CDR3 reads CASSPPAQETQYF. CDR3 sequence (DNA): TGTGCCAGCTCACCACCAGCCCAAGAGACCCAGTACTTC.

The chain uses TRBV28 and TRBJ2-7; unclear D gene. The V gene's germline CDR1 is MDHEN and CDR2 SYDVKM. The CDR3 is 13 amino acids. Trimming pared 1 base from V and 4 bases from J, leaving 8 bases between. CDR3 amino acids: CASSLSLRYEQYF. The CDR3 DNA reads TGTGCCAGCAGTTTATCCCTGCGGTACGAGCAGTACTTC.

The chain joins TRBV27 to TRBJ2-5; no definite D call. The germline V gene has CDR1 MNHEY and CDR2 SMNVEV (reference sequence). Trimming stripped 6 bases from V and 4 bases from J, with 18 bases between. The CDR3 contains 15 residues. The CDR3 coding sequence is TGTGCCAGCAGAACGAACCCCGGAGCCGGAGAGACCCAGTACTTC. It specifies CASRTNPGAGETQYF.

The J gene is TRBJ1-4, the V gene TRBV25-1; 9 nucleotides agree with TRBD1. V was clipped by 1 base and J by 0 bases; unmatched bases: 3. Germline CDR1 and CDR2: MGHDK and SYGVNS. This CDR3 has 17 amino acids. CDR3 protein: CASSEWGTGSTNEKLFF. The CDR3 DNA sequence: TGTGCCAGCAGTGAATGGGGGACAGGGTCAACTAATGAAAAACTGTTTTTT.

V usage is TRBV7-9 and J usage is TRBJ2-1, with no clear D. Trimming pared 4 bases from V and 5 bases from J, leaving 6 bases between. Germline loops: CDR1 SEHNR, CDR2 FQNEAQ (reference sequence). The CDR3 has 12 amino acids. In DNA, the CDR3 is TGTGCCAGCAGCTACGCTAACAATGAGCAGTTCTTC. It is translated as CASSYANNEQFF.

This CDR3 is CASSPRGVQGGPGNTIYF. The DNA of the CDR3 is TGTGCCAGCAGCCCCAGGGGGGTGCAGGGAGGACCTGGAAACACCATATATTTT. This rearrangement joins TRBV7-9 to TRBJ1-3; TRBD1 matches 7 bases. V was clipped by 5 bases and J by 2 bases; unmatched bases: 15. The germline V gene has CDR1 SEHNR and CDR2 FQNEAQ (reference sequence). The CDR3 spans 18 residues.